A selection of T cell receptor beta chains follows, all from one sample in a study of shared clonotypes between healthy human individuals. The data were produced by immunoSEQ multiplex PCR, yet TCRdb's version contains in-frame clones alone and is incomplete. Of 1.6 million or so clones listed, roughly 98.5% are singletons. The sequenced sample was naive CD4+ T cells sorted from blood. Receptors were obtained from a man aged 25 to 45 in good health. Both conserved end residues are part of each CDR3. The order of the fields is clone size, D gene, V gene, J gene, CDR3 length, CDR3 DNA, CDR3 protein. D genes are given only for firm matches. Clone size is given for some rows only: seen once, a few or many times, or a class if the clone is expanded.

clone size: NA
D gene: NA
V gene: TRBV11-2
J gene: TRBJ2-3
CDR3 length: 11
CDR3 DNA: TGTGCCAGCACCCCTAAGGTTACGCAGTATTTT
CDR3 protein: CASTPKVTQYF

clone size: once
D gene: TRBD2
V gene: TRBV9
J gene: TRBJ2-3
CDR3 length: 14
CDR3 DNA: TGTGCCAGCAGTTATAGCGGGAGCACAGATACGCAGTATTTT
CDR3 protein: CASSYSGSTDTQYF

clone size: NA
D gene: TRBD2
V gene: TRBV18
J gene: TRBJ2-3
CDR3 length: 14
CDR3 DNA: TGTGCCAGCTCACCGGGACTAGAAGCAGATACGCAGTATTTT
CDR3 protein: CASSPGLEADTQYF

clone size: once
D gene: NA
V gene: TRBV18
J gene: TRBJ2-1
CDR3 length: 14
CDR3 DNA: TGTGCCAGCTCACCAACGGGTAGATACAATGAGCAGTTCTTC
CDR3 protein: CASSPTGRYNEQFF

clone size: NA
D gene: TRBD2
V gene: TRBV19
J gene: TRBJ2-1
CDR3 length: 14
CDR3 DNA: TGTGCCAGTAGTATAGGGGGACTATACAATGAGCAGTTCTTC
CDR3 protein: CASSIGGLYNEQFF

clone size: NA
D gene: NA
V gene: TRBV7-9
J gene: TRBJ2-5
CDR3 length: 14
CDR3 DNA: TGTGCCAGCAGCTCGGGACTTCGACAAGAGACCCAGTACTTC
CDR3 protein: CASSSGLRQETQYF

clone size: NA
D gene: NA
V gene: TRBV4-1
J gene: TRBJ1-5
CDR3 length: 14
CDR3 DNA: TGCGCCAGCAGCCAAGTGAAGGTGAATCAGCCCCAGCATTTT
CDR3 protein: CASSQVKVNQPQHF

clone size: once
D gene: NA
V gene: TRBV27
J gene: TRBJ2-1
CDR3 length: 15
CDR3 DNA: TGTGCCAGCAGTCCCCTCGTGCGGAGGGACAATGAGCAGTTCTTC
CDR3 protein: CASSPLVRRDNEQFF

clone size: NA
D gene: NA
V gene: TRBV11-2
J gene: TRBJ2-1
CDR3 length: 16
CDR3 DNA: TGTGCCAGCAGCTTATTTCATCTGGGTAGTTACAATGAGCAGTTCTTC
CDR3 protein: CASSLFHLGSYNEQFF

clone size: NA
D gene: TRBD2
V gene: TRBV19
J gene: TRBJ2-2
CDR3 length: 15
CDR3 DNA: TGTGCCAGTACCCTGGAGGGCGGGAGGTTCGGGGAGCTGTTTTTT
CDR3 protein: CASTLEGGRFGELFF

clone size: NA
D gene: NA
V gene: TRBV6-5
J gene: TRBJ2-1
CDR3 length: 14
CDR3 DNA: TGTGCCAGCAGTTACTCCGTAGGAATCAATGAGCAGTTCTTC
CDR3 protein: CASSYSVGINEQFF

clone size: NA
D gene: NA
V gene: TRBV12-5
J gene: TRBJ1-1
CDR3 length: 14
CDR3 DNA: TGTGCTAGTGCCCAGACCGGTTGGAACACTGAAGCTTTCTTT
CDR3 protein: CASAQTGWNTEAFF

clone size: NA
D gene: NA
V gene: TRBV9
J gene: TRBJ2-5
CDR3 length: 15
CDR3 DNA: TGTGCCAGCAGCGGACCGATCACAGGGCAAGAGACCCAGTACTTC
CDR3 protein: CASSGPITGQETQYF

clone size: NA
D gene: TRBD1
V gene: TRBV29-1
J gene: TRBJ2-2
CDR3 length: 14
CDR3 DNA: TGCAGCTACAGTCGGACAGGGATGGCCGGGGAGCTGTTTTTT
CDR3 protein: CSYSRTGMAGELFF

clone size: NA
D gene: TRBD1
V gene: TRBV11-2
J gene: TRBJ2-5
CDR3 length: 16
CDR3 DNA: TGTGCCAGCAGGAATCCGGGACAGGGGGCGAGGGAGACCCAGTACTTC
CDR3 protein: CASRNPGQGARETQYF

clone size: NA
D gene: TRBD2
V gene: TRBV28
J gene: TRBJ2-2
CDR3 length: 18
CDR3 DNA: TGTGCCAGCAGTTACCACGGCGGACTAGAACTTAACACCGGGGAGCTGTTTTTT
CDR3 protein: CASSYHGGLELNTGELFF

clone size: NA
D gene: TRBD1
V gene: TRBV5-4
J gene: TRBJ2-3
CDR3 length: 15
CDR3 DNA: TGTGCCAGCAGCTTCTGGGACAGGTTAGCAGATACGCAGTATTTT
CDR3 protein: CASSFWDRLADTQYF

clone size: NA
D gene: TRBD2
V gene: TRBV10-1
J gene: TRBJ2-1
CDR3 length: 20
CDR3 DNA: TGCGCCAGCAGTGACTTTAAACTCAAACCGGGACTAGCGATTATGAATGAGCAGTTCTTC
CDR3 protein: CASSDFKLKPGLAIMNEQFF

clone size: once
D gene: TRBD1
V gene: TRBV5-1
J gene: TRBJ2-5
CDR3 length: 15
CDR3 DNA: TGCGCCAGCAGCTTGGGGACAGGGAGAGGGGAGACCCAGTACTTC
CDR3 protein: CASSLGTGRGETQYF

clone size: NA
D gene: TRBD1
V gene: TRBV6-1
J gene: TRBJ2-5
CDR3 length: 15
CDR3 DNA: TGTGCCAGCACCCTAACAGGGGCCATAGGCGAGACCCAGTACTTC
CDR3 protein: CASTLTGAIGETQYF

clone size: NA
D gene: NA
V gene: TRBV28
J gene: TRBJ1-1
CDR3 length: 14
CDR3 DNA: TGTGCCAGCAGATCACCGGGACAACTGCAAGAAGCTTTCTTT
CDR3 protein: CASRSPGQLQEAFF

clone size: NA
D gene: TRBD1
V gene: TRBV29-1
J gene: TRBJ2-1
CDR3 length: 14
CDR3 DNA: TGCAGCGTCCGGGACAGGGGAGCCTACAATGAGCAGTTCTTC
CDR3 protein: CSVRDRGAYNEQFF

clone size: NA
D gene: TRBD2
V gene: TRBV7-2
J gene: TRBJ2-2
CDR3 length: 16
CDR3 DNA: TGTGCCAGCAGCTTACTAGCGGGAGGTGGGGCCGGGGAGCTGTTTTTT
CDR3 protein: CASSLLAGGGAGELFF

clone size: NA
D gene: NA
V gene: TRBV5-1
J gene: TRBJ2-7
CDR3 length: 17
CDR3 DNA: TGCGCCAGCAGCTTGACCAACCGGACCGCCTTATACTACGAGCAGTACTTC
CDR3 protein: CASSLTNRTALYYEQYF

clone size: once
D gene: NA
V gene: TRBV7-2
J gene: TRBJ1-1
CDR3 length: 13
CDR3 DNA: TGTGCCAGCAGTCCCCAGCAGAACACTGAAGCTTTCTTT
CDR3 protein: CASSPQQNTEAFF

clone size: NA
D gene: NA
V gene: TRBV14
J gene: TRBJ2-1
CDR3 length: 13
CDR3 DNA: TGTGCCAGCAGTCTCGGACTGTACAATGAGCAGTTCTTC
CDR3 protein: CASSLGLYNEQFF

clone size: NA
D gene: TRBD2
V gene: TRBV28
J gene: TRBJ2-3
CDR3 length: 16
CDR3 DNA: TGTGCCAGCGACCTCCCCGGGGGGAGCTACACAGATACGCAGTATTTT
CDR3 protein: CASDLPGGSYTDTQYF

clone size: NA
D gene: NA
V gene: TRBV9
J gene: TRBJ1-1
CDR3 length: 15
CDR3 DNA: TGTGCCAGCAGCCCCCGGCAGGGCATGAACACTGAAGCTTTCTTT
CDR3 protein: CASSPRQGMNTEAFF

clone size: NA
D gene: NA
V gene: TRBV9
J gene: TRBJ2-5
CDR3 length: 13
CDR3 DNA: TGTGCCAGCAGCGTAGTAGGTTCGGAGACCCAGTACTTC
CDR3 protein: CASSVVGSETQYF